This T cell receptor (beta chain) stems from a study of shared clonotypes between healthy human individuals. Notes on the study in general: A generally larger estimated richness was seen in naive subsets than in memory subsets. Shared clonotypes: about 5% naive CD4, around 3.5% naive CD8, under 2.5% memory CD4, over 0.3% memory CD8. The study's rarefaction showed incomplete sorted-subset sequencing despite large depth.

Naivety among CD8 cells was defined by CD45RO negativity and positive CCR7 selection, thereby excluding terminally differentiated effector memory CD45RA+ cells. It was about 180 ng DNA, about 30,000 T cell genomes, that sorted-subset replicate PCRs used. Produced via immunoSEQ multiplex PCR; TCRdb's table is partial and in-frame only. Of 2 million to 2.5 million clones listed, just over 90% are singletons. The CDR3 is 16 amino acids. Trimming pared 5 bases from V and 4 bases from J, leaving 15 bases between. The V gene's germline CDR1 is LNHDA and CDR2 SQIVND (reference sequence). In regard to this clone: Its target is unknown.

The chain is built from TRBV19 and TRBJ2-6; tentative D call: TRBD2 (5 bases). Material: naive CD8+ T cells from PBMCs. The origin of this receptor is a man younger than 30 in good health. Some clones in this sample may be carry-over from other donors' samples. As DNA, the CDR3 is TGTGCCAGTAGTTATACTAGAACGGGCGGGGCCAACGTCCTGACTTTC. Its protein is CASSYTRTGGANVLTF. The whole variable domain, remainder taken from reference TRBV19 and TRBJ2-6, is DGGITQSPKYLFRKEGQNVTLSCEQNLNHDAMYWYRQDPGQGLRLIYYSQIVNDFQKGDIAEGYSVSREKKESFPLTVTSAQKNPTAFYLCASSYTRTGGANVLTFGAGSRLTVL.